The source of this TCR beta chain is a study of blood T cells in healthy people across ages. General observations from the study: Per-million-T-cell TCR beta diversity fell roughly linearly with age.

This clonotype has just a few counts. Its antigen is not identified. Donors ranged from roughly 6 to 90 years old and were healthy Caucasians in Russia. A second about 6 to 12 cycle PCR used barcoded and J-beta primers. One entry per CDR3 protein results from TCRdb running MiXCR on the 5' RACE reads. The sample has about 640,000 distinct CDR3 sequences; 58% are singletons. CDR1 is LGHNA, CDR2 YNFKEQ, per germline. The V segment lost 2 bases and the J segment 1 base; nucleotides outside the gene matches: 5. The CDR3 covers 16 residues. This chain connects TRBV4-2 to TRBJ2-1, with 7 bases fitting TRBD2. Material for sequencing was blood. The receptor's source is a man in his sixties in good health. CDR3 in amino acids: CASSQNGGGSYNEQFF. In nucleotides, the CDR3 is TGTGCCAGCAGCCAAAATGGCGGGGGTTCCTACAATGAGCAGTTCTTC.